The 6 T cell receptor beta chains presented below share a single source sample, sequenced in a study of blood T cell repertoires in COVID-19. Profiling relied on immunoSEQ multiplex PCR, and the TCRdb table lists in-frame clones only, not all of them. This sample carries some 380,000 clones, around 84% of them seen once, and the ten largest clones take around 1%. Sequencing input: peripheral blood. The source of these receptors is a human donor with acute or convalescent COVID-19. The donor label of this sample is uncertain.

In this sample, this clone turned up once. The CDR3 coding sequence is TGTGCCAGCAGCCAAGAGCTCAGGAACACTGAAGCTTTCTTT. It translates to CASSQELRNTEAFF. The chain joins TRBV14 to TRBJ1-1; D gene unclear. There are 14 residues in the CDR3. Germline CDR1 reads SGHDN; CDR2 reads FVKESK. V dropped 0 bases and J dropped 1 base, with 6 bases sitting between them.

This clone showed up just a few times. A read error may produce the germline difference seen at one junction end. The CDR3 loop reads CASSGRVVTSEKLFF. Written as DNA, the CDR3 is TGTGCCAGCAGTGGAAGAGTCGTAACTAGTGAAAAACTGTTTTTT. V gene TRBV28 combines with J gene TRBJ1-4, with no clear D. The germline V gene has CDR1 MDHEN and CDR2 SYDVKM. This CDR3 region has 15 residues.

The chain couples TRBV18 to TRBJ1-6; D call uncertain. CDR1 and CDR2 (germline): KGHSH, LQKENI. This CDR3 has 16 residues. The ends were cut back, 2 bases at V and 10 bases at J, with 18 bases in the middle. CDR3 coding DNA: TGTGCCAGCTCACCAGGGCCGCCTGGTGGGGAGTCACCCCTCCACTTT. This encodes CASSPGPPGGESPLHF.

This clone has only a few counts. CDR3 residues: CAWKEAPHTEAFF. The CDR3 bases are TGTGCCTGGAAAGAGGCCCCCCACACTGAAGCTTTCTTT. The rearrangement joins TRBV30 to TRBJ1-1, with no clear D. The CDR3 is 13 amino acids. CDR1 GTSNPN and CDR2 SVGIG come from the germline V gene (reference sequence). Between the trimmed V and J ends, which lost 4 bases and 3 bases, there was a span of 12 bases.

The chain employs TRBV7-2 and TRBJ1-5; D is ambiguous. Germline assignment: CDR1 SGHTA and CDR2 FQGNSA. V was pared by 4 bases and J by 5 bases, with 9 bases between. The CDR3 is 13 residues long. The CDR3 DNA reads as TGTGCCAGCAGCTACACCGGGGATCAGCCCCAGCATTTT. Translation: CASSYTGDQPQHF.

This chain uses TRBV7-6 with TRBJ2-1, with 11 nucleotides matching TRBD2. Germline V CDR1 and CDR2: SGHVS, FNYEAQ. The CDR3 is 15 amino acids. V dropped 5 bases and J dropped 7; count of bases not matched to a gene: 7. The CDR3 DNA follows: TGTGCCAGCAGCACCACTGGACTAGCGGGTAATGAGCAGTTCTTC. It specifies CASSTTGLAGNEQFF.